Listed here is a single T cell receptor beta chain. Its matching antigen is unknown. Germline CDR1 and CDR2: MNHEY and SVGAGI. The CDR3 has 14 amino acids. V was shortened by 10 bases and J by 4 bases, with 17 bases between the two germline ends. Measured with immunoSEQ multiplex PCR; TCRdb has only the in-frame clones, and not every one. Seen here are 130,000 or so clones, 80% to 95% observed once, and the top ten hold 1.5% to 2%. The sample is drawn from a study of T cell responses to AZD1222 COVID-19 vaccine. Study-level points and caveats: Most donors were white British and more were female, and clonal diversity was possibly underestimated. Sampling captured repertoires only after the peak T cell response.

This TCR came from an adult who received the AZD1222 COVID-19 vaccine. V gene TRBV6-5 combines with J gene TRBJ2-1, with D maybe TRBD1 (5 bases). The source material was peripheral blood, sampled 28 days after the second AZD1222 dose. CDR3 in amino acids: CAITPGITYNEQFF. The CDR3 nucleotides are TGTGCCATAACACCAGGGATTACTTACAATGAGCAGTTCTTC.